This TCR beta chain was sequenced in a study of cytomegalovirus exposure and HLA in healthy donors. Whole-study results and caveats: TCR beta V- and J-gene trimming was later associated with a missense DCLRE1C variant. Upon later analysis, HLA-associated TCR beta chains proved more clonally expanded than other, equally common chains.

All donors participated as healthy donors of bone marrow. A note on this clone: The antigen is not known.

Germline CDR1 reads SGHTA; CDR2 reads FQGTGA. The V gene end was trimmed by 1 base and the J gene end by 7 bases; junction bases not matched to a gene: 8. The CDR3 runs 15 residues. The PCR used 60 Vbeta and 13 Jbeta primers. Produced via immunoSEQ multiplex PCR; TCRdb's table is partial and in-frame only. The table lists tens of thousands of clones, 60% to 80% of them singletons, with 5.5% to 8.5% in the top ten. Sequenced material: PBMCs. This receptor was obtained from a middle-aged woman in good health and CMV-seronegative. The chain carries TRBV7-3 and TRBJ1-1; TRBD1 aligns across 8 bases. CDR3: CASSLSRQGAVEAFF. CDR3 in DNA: TGTGCCAGCAGCTTAAGCCGCCAGGGGGCGGTTGAAGCTTTCTTT. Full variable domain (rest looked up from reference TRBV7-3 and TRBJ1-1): GAGVSQTPSNKVTEKGKYVELRCDPISGHTALYWYRQSLGQGPEFLIYFQGTGAADDSGLPNDRFFAVRPEGSVSTLKIQRTERGDSAVYLCASSLSRQGAVEAFFGQGTRLTVV.